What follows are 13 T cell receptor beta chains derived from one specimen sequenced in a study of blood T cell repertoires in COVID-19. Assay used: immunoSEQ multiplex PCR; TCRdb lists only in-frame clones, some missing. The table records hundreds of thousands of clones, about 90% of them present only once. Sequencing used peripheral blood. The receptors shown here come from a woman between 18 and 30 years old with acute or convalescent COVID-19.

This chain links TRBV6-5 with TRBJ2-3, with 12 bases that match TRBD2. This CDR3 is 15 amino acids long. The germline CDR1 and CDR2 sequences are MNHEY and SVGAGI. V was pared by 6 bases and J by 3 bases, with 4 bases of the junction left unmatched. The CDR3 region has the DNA TGTGCCAGCAGCTCGGGACTAGCGGGTACAGATACGCAGTATTTT. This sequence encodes CASSSGLAGTDTQYF.

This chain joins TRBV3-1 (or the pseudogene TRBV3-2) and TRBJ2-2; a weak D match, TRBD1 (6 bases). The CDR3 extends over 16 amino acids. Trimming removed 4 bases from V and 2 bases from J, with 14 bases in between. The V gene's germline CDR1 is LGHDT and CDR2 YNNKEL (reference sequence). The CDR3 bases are TGTGCCAGCAGCCCGACCGACAGGACAAACACCGGGGAGCTGTTTTTT. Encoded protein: CASSPTDRTNTGELFF.

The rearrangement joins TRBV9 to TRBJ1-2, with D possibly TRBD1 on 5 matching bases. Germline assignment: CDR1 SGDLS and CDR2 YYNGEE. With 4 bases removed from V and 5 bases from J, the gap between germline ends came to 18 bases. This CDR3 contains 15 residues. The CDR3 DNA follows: TGTGCCAGCAGCCCAGAACTCCGGGGGGGTTATGGCTACACCTTC. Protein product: CASSPELRGGYGYTF.

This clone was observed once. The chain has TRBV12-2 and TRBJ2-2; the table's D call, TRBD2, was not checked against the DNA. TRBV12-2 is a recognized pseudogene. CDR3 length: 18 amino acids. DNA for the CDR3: TGTGCAAGTCGCTCGGGACTAGCGGGGGGCCGTGGCACCGGGGAGCTGTTTTTT. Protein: CASRSGLAGGRGTGELFF.

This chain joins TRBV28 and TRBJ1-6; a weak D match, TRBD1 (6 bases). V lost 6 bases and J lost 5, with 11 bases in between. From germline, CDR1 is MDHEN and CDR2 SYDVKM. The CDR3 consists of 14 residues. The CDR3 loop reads CASSRTANNSPLHF. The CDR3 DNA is TGTGCCAGCAGCCGGACAGCTAATAATTCACCCCTCCACTTT. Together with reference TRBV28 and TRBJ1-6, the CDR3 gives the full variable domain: DVKVTQSSRYLVKRTGEKVFLECVQDMDHENMFWYRQDPGLGLRLIYFSYDVKMKEKGDIPEGYSVSREKKERFSLILESASTNQTSMYLCASSRTANNSPLHFGNGTRLTVT.

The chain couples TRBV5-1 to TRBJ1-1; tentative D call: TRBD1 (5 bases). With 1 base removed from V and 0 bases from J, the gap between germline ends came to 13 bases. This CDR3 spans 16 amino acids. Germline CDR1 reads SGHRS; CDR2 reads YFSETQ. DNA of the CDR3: TGCGCCAGCAGCTTGTGGGGTGGGGCCATGAACACTGAAGCTTTCTTT. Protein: CASSLWGGAMNTEAFF.

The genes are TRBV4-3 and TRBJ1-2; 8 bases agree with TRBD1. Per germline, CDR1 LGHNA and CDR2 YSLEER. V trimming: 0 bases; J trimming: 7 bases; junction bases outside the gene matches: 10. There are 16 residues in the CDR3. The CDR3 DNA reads TGCGCCAGCAGCCAAGATTTCCCCCAGGGGGCTGTTGGCTACACCTTC. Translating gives CASSQDFPQGAVGYTF.

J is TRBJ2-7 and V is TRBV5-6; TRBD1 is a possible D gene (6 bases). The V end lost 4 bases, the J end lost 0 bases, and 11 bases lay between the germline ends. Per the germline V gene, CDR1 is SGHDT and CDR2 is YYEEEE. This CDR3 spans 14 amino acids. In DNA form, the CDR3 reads TGTGCCAGCAGCCAGAGACAGGCCTCCTACGAGCAGTACTTC. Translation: CASSQRQASYEQYF.

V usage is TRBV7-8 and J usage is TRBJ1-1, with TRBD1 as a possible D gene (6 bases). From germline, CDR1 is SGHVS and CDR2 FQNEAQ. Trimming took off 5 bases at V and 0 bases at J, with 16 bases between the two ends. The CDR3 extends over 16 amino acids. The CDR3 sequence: CASSPPTGLMNTEAFF. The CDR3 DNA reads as TGTGCCAGCAGCCCGCCTACAGGGTTAATGAACACTGAAGCTTTCTTT.

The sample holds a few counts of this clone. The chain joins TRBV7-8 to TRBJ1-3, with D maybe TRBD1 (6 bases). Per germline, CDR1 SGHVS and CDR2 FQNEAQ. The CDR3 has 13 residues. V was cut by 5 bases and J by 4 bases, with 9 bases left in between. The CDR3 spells CASSTDRGNTIYF. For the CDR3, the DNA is TGTGCCAGCAGCACAGACAGGGGAAACACCATATATTTT.

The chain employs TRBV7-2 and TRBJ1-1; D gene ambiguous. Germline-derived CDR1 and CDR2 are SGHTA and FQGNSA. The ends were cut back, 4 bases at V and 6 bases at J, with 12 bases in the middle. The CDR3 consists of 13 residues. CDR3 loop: CASSSRGSAEAFF. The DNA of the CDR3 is TGTGCCAGCAGCTCCCGAGGATCCGCTGAAGCTTTCTTT.

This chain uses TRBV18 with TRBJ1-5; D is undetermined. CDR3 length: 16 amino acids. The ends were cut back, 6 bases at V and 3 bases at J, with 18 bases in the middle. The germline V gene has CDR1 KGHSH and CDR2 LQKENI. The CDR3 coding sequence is TGTGCCAGCTCGTCGGACGGACTAAATCACAATCAGCCCCAGCATTTT. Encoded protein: CASSSDGLNHNQPQHF.

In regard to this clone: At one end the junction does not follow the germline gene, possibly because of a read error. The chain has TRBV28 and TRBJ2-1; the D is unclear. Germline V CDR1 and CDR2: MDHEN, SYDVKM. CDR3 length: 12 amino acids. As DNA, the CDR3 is TGTGCCAGCAGTCCCCAGACGCCCACGGCGGTCTTC. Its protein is CASSPQTPTAVF.